What follows are 23 T cell receptor beta chains derived from one specimen sequenced in a study of follicular helper T cells after annual influenza vaccination. Sequenced by immunoSEQ multiplex PCR; TCRdb stores in-frame clones only, minus some. Of some 11,000 clones in the sample, less than 85% are singletons; the top ten hold about 0.87%. The source material was CXCR5- memory CD4+ T cells sorted from blood, sampled 6 weeks after influenza vaccination. These receptors were collected from an adult who received the influenza vaccine.

The chain is built from TRBV6-1 and TRBJ1-2; possibly TRBD1 for D (5 bases). Trimming pared 6 bases from V and 1 base from J, leaving 12 bases between. The CDR3 spans 14 residues. CDR1 MNHNS and CDR2 SASEGT come from the germline V gene. The CDR3 region is CASSRSGINYGYTF. The CDR3 DNA sequence: TGTGCCAGCAGCCGATCAGGGATTAACTATGGCTACACCTTC.

This clone was counted once. The V gene is TRBV5-1, the J gene TRBJ1-1; 7 bases align to TRBD1. J gave up 1 base and V 0 bases, and 3 bases lay outside the gene matches. This CDR3 is built from 15 residues. Germline V gene sequence: CDR1 SGHRS, CDR2 YFSETQ. CDR3 nucleotide sequence: TGCGCCAGCAGCTTGGCCGGGGACAGGAACACTGAAGCTTTCTTT. This gives the protein CASSLAGDRNTEAFF.

The chain uses TRBV7-2 and TRBJ2-1; 9 positions match TRBD1. V lost 3 bases to trimming and J lost 13 bases; unmatched junction nucleotides: 13. This CDR3 region has 15 residues. Germline CDR1 reads SGHTA; CDR2 reads FQGNSA. The CDR3 spells CASSLGVGGQGEQFF. The CDR3 DNA is TGTGCCAGCAGCTTGGGGGTTGGGGGACAGGGAGAACAGTTCTTC. Based on the CDR3 plus reference TRBV7-2 and TRBJ2-1, the full variable domain is GAGVSQSPSNKVTEKGKDVELRCDPISGHTALYWYRQSLGQGLEFLIYFQGNSAPDKSGLPSDRFSAERTGGSVSTLTIQRTQQEDSAVYLCASSLGVGGQGEQFFGPGTRLTVL.

This clone was counted a single time. The chain uses TRBV7-9 and TRBJ2-7, with a weak D call TRBD1 (5 bases). CDR3 length: 13 residues. The V and J ends lost 0 bases and 5 bases respectively, with 8 bases between them. Looked up from germline, CDR1 is SEHNR and CDR2 is FQNEAQ (reference sequence). The CDR3 here is CASSLASGNEQYF. The CDR3 DNA follows: TGTGCCAGCAGCTTAGCCTCAGGGAACGAGCAGTACTTC.

The rearrangement joins TRBV15 to TRBJ1-2; the match to TRBD1 covers 8 bases. Trimming took 0 bases from V and 9 from J; bases not matched to a gene: 9. This CDR3 contains 15 residues. The germline V gene has CDR1 LNHNV and CDR2 YYDKDF (reference sequence). In nucleotides, the CDR3 is TGTGCCACCAGCAGAGATCAGGACAGGGCGGGTCGCTACACCTTC. Translating it yields CATSRDQDRAGRYTF.

This clone appeared a few times. J is TRBJ1-1 and V is TRBV18; no clear D gene. This CDR3 is built from 14 residues. CDR1 KGHSH and CDR2 LQKENI come from the germline V gene. V was clipped by 3 bases and J by 2 bases, with 10 bases between them. CDR3 DNA: TGTGCCAGCTCACCGAGGACGGGAAACACTGAAGCTTTCTTT. Translating it yields CASSPRTGNTEAFF.

With respect to this clone: One junction end disagrees with the germline gene, perhaps due to a read error. This rearrangement joins TRBV7-7 to TRBJ2-2, with D possibly matching TRBD1 (5 bases). The CDR3 runs to 13 residues. Germline V gives CDR1 SSHAT, CDR2 FNYEAQ (reference sequence). The CDR3 reads CASSYQGTGELFF. The CDR3 bases are TGTGCTAGCAGTTATCAGGGCACCGGGGAGCTGTTTTTT.

The chain carries TRBV6-1 and TRBJ1-5; the D gene is possibly TRBD1 (6 bases). CDR1 and CDR2 (germline): MNHNS, SASEGT. The V gene lost 7 bases and the J gene lost 4 bases, with 14 bases spanning the gap. The CDR3 spans 14 residues. DNA of the CDR3: TGTGCCAGCACGGTGGCAGGGGCTAATCAGCCCCAGCATTTT. Protein: CASTVAGANQPQHF.

The V gene is TRBV7-2, the J gene TRBJ2-2; D tentatively reads TRBD1 or TRBD2 (5 bases each). Trimming cost V 6 bases and J 6 bases, with 14 bases left between them. The CDR3 sequence is 14 residues long. In germline, CDR1 is SGHTA, CDR2 FQGNSA. CDR3 nucleotide sequence: TGTGCCAGCAGATCGGGACCCGACTCCGGGGAGCTGTTTTTT. Protein sequence: CASRSGPDSGELFF.

The genes are TRBV6-5 and TRBJ1-1, with D perhaps TRBD1 (5 bases). V lost 2 bases and J lost 6, with 10 bases in between. The CDR3 sequence is 13 residues long. CDR1 is MNHEY, CDR2 SVGAGI, per germline. The CDR3 bases are TGTGCCAGCAGTTACAGAGGGACCGCTGAAGCTTTCTTT. As protein: CASSYRGTAEAFF.

A few counts support this clone. The chain is built from TRBV4-2 and TRBJ1-2; no firm D call. The CDR3 covers 16 residues. Germline CDR1 LGHNA, CDR2 YNFKEQ. The V and J ends lost 0 bases and 2 bases respectively, with 13 bases between them. CDR3 in amino acids: CASSQDPARSNYGYTF. CDR3 nucleotide sequence: TGTGCCAGCAGCCAAGATCCGGCCAGGTCCAACTATGGCTACACCTTC.

V and J are TRBV5-1 and TRBJ2-6; D unresolved. CDR1 is SGHRS and CDR2 is YFSETQ in the germline V gene. The CDR3 length is 15 residues. The ends were cut back, 4 bases at V and 4 bases at J, with 12 bases in the middle. CDR3 loop: CASSDVPGGANVLTF. The DNA of the CDR3 is TGCGCCAGCAGCGATGTCCCCGGGGGGGCCAACGTCCTGACTTTC.

This chain connects TRBV4-1 to TRBJ2-7, with TRBD2 matching 10 bases. Germline lookup yields CDR1 MGHRA and CDR2 YSYEKL. The V segment lost 2 bases and the J segment 2 bases; nucleotides outside the gene matches: 6. CDR3 size: 16 residues. As DNA, the CDR3 is TGCGCCAGCAGCCAACCGACTAGCGGGTATCCCTACGAGCAGTACTTC. Protein: CASSQPTSGYPYEQYF.

This chain joins TRBV7-2 and TRBJ2-5; weak D call: TRBD2 (6 bases). CDR1 is SGHTA, CDR2 FQGNSA, per germline. Trimming cost V 3 bases and J 3 bases, with 14 bases left between them. This CDR3 has 15 residues. Written as DNA, the CDR3 is TGTGCCAGCAGCTTGGGACTGGGGGTGGAAGAGACCCAGTACTTC. Translated: CASSLGLGVEETQYF.

The chain uses TRBV4-1 and TRBJ2-1, with 9 bases lining up with TRBD2. This CDR3 region has 15 residues. Germline CDR1 reads MGHRA; CDR2 reads YSYEKL. J lost 4 bases, V lost 5 bases, and 6 bases had no gene match. The CDR3 DNA is TGCGCCAGCAGCTTGACTAGCGGCGTATACAATGAGCAGTTCTTC. As protein: CASSLTSGVYNEQFF.

Only a few counts were recorded for this clone. The chain combines TRBV4-1 with TRBJ1-5; the match to TRBD1 covers 9 bases. CDR3 size: 18 residues. V lost 1 base to trimming and J lost 2 bases; unmatched junction nucleotides: 9. Germline loops: CDR1 MGHRA, CDR2 YSYEKL. CDR3 in amino acids: CASSQGRTGAGGNQPQHF. DNA of the CDR3: TGCGCCAGCAGCCAAGGCAGGACAGGGGCTGGGGGCAATCAGCCCCAGCATTTT.

The genes are TRBV18 and TRBJ2-3; 10 bases fit TRBD2. CDR3 length: 16 residues. Looked up from germline, CDR1 is KGHSH and CDR2 is LQKENI. V lost 6 bases to trimming and J lost 6 bases; unmatched junction nucleotides: 12. CDR3: CASSRTEAGGQDTQYF. CDR3 DNA: TGTGCCAGCTCCCGGACTGAAGCGGGGGGGCAGGATACGCAGTATTTT.

The chain combines TRBV18 with TRBJ2-2; D is undetermined. The CDR3 is 15 residues long. Between the trimmed V and J ends, which lost 4 bases and 3 bases, there was a span of 12 bases. Germline lookup yields CDR1 KGHSH and CDR2 LQKENI. The DNA of the CDR3 is TGTGCCAGCTCACTTTTGAGCCAAGACACCGGGGAGCTGTTTTTT. As protein: CASSLLSQDTGELFF. The whole variable domain, filled in from reference TRBV18 and TRBJ2-2, reads NAGVMQNPRHLVRRRGQEARLRCSPMKGHSHVYWYRQLPEEGLKFMVYLQKENIIDESGMPKERFSAEFPKEGPSILRIQQVVRGDSAAYFCASSLLSQDTGELFFGEGSRLTVL.

The chain joins TRBV18 to TRBJ2-3; a possible D gene is TRBD1 (5 bases). Germline CDR1 is KGHSH and CDR2 is LQKENI. The CDR3 runs to 15 residues. The V end was cut by 3 bases, the J end by 0 bases, with 10 bases between. CDR3 residues: CASSPTPGSTDTQYF. CDR3 in DNA: TGTGCCAGCTCACCGACCCCAGGGAGCACAGATACGCAGTATTTT.

The chain recombines TRBV9 with TRBJ2-1; 10 bases align to TRBD2. The CDR3 loop spans 14 amino acids. V shed 7 bases and J 2 bases; nucleotides not matched to a gene: 3. Per germline, CDR1 SGDLS and CDR2 YYNGEE. This chain's CDR3 is CASGSGGAYNEQFF. Here the CDR3 DNA reads TGTGCCAGCGGGAGCGGGGGGGCCTACAATGAGCAGTTCTTC.

This clone has just a few counts. The chain has TRBV2 and TRBJ1-3, with D unresolved. There are 13 residues in the CDR3. Trimming removed 8 bases at V and 1 base at J, with 9 bases between. CDR1 SNHLY and CDR2 FYNNEI come from the germline V gene. CDR3 sequence: CASFVGSGNTIYF. In DNA form, the CDR3 reads TGTGCCAGCTTCGTTGGATCTGGAAACACCATATATTTT.

The V and J genes are TRBV6-5 and TRBJ1-5; D remains ambiguous. The V gene lost 0 bases and the J gene lost 4 bases, with 10 bases spanning the gap. Germline V gene sequence: CDR1 MNHEY, CDR2 SVGAGI. The CDR3 is 15 amino acids. The CDR3 reads CASSYSAGTNQPQHF. The CDR3 region has the DNA TGTGCCAGCAGTTACTCCGCGGGCACAAATCAGCCCCAGCATTTT.

This clone was seen more than once but under ten times. The V and J genes are TRBV5-1 and TRBJ2-7; possible D gene TRBD2, 6 bases. Germline V gene sequence: CDR1 SGHRS, CDR2 YFSETQ. Trimming removed 0 bases at V and 3 bases at J, with 13 bases between. The CDR3 sequence is 15 residues long. The CDR3 DNA reads as TGCGCCAGCAGCTTGGATCCAAACGGGGGCTACGAGCAGTACTTC. It encodes CASSLDPNGGYEQYF.